The 20 T cell receptor beta chains listed next were all sequenced from one sample in a study of blood T cell repertoires in COVID-19. The repertoire was sequenced with immunoSEQ multiplex PCR; TCRdb's copy has only in-frame clones and lacks some. The data contain about 130,000 clones, about 85% of them singletons. Source material: peripheral blood. All receptors derive from a woman in her 70s with COVID-19, enrolled during active disease.

This clone occurred a few times. V and J are TRBV7-2 and TRBJ1-2; tentative D call: TRBD1 (5 bases). Germline V gene sequence: CDR1 SGHTA, CDR2 FQGNSA. CDR3 length equals 13 residues. V was clipped by 1 base and J by 4 bases, with 7 bases between them. The CDR3 nucleotides are TGTGCCAGCAGCTTAGAGACAGCCTATGGCTACACCTTC. Protein: CASSLETAYGYTF.

In its sample, this clone was seen a few times. The chain has TRBV7-8 and TRBJ1-6; D is uncertain. This CDR3 comprises 17 residues. Trimming removed 1 base from V and 7 bases from J, with 17 bases in between. Germline V gene data show CDR1 as SGHVS and CDR2 as FQNEAQ. DNA for the CDR3: TGTGCCAGCAGCTTAGGTCCCCGACTGACTAGGAATTCACCCCTCCACTTT. Translating gives CASSLGPRLTRNSPLHF.

The chain has TRBV15 and TRBJ2-1, with 9 bases fitting TRBD2. This CDR3 has 16 residues. Germline trimming cut 6 bases from V and 6 bases from J; bases unmatched to any gene: 12. Per germline, CDR1 LNHNV and CDR2 YYDKDF (reference sequence). CDR3 sequence: CATSPSPLAGVNEQFF. The CDR3 region has the DNA TGTGCCACCAGTCCTTCCCCACTAGCGGGCGTCAATGAGCAGTTCTTC.

This sequence joins TRBV9 and TRBJ1-4; D possibly corresponds to TRBD1 (6 bases). V lost 4 bases and J lost 4, with 14 bases in between. CDR3 length: 15 residues. CDR1 SGDLS and CDR2 YYNGEE come from the germline V gene. The CDR3 DNA follows: TGTGCCAGCAGCCCCCGGGACAATTTTAATGAAAAACTGTTTTTT. It codes for CASSPRDNFNEKLFF.

This clone showed up many times. The same CDR3 also results from other DNA sequences found in this sample. The CDR3 DNA follows: TGTGCCAGCAGCCGGGACTCCTACGAGCAGTACTTC. This translates into CASSRDSYEQYF. The chain joins TRBV2 to TRBJ2-7; a possible D gene is TRBD2 (5 bases). CDR1 is SNHLY and CDR2 is FYNNEI in the germline V gene. V was shortened by 6 bases and J by 0 bases, with 6 bases between the two germline ends. This CDR3 has 12 residues.

V usage is TRBV28 and J usage is TRBJ1-3, with D possibly being TRBD1 (5 bases). Trimming cost V 3 bases and J 0 bases, with 9 bases left between them. In germline, CDR1 is MDHEN, CDR2 SYDVKM. The CDR3 length is 15 residues. The CDR3 DNA follows: TGTGCCAGCAGTTTGTACAGGAGCTCTGGAAACACCATATATTTT. Translating it yields CASSLYRSSGNTIYF.

This clone is a singleton in its sample. V gene TRBV7-3 combines with J gene TRBJ2-5, with a weak D call TRBD2 (6 bases). Trimming removed 4 bases from V and 1 base from J, with 13 bases in between. Germline assignment: CDR1 SGHTA and CDR2 FQGTGA. There are 15 residues in the CDR3. In nucleotides, the CDR3 is TGTGCCAGCAGCTCGGGGAGGCACATCCAAGAGACCCAGTACTTC. Its protein is CASSSGRHIQETQYF.

This clone was seen a few times. The rearrangement uses TRBV5-1 and TRBJ2-7; 8 bases are shared with TRBD1. Germline trimming cut 3 bases from V and 4 bases from J; bases unmatched to any gene: 12. The CDR3 loop spans 16 amino acids. Germline V gene lookup returns CDR1 SGHRS and CDR2 YFSETQ. CDR3 nucleotide sequence: TGCGCCAGCAGCTCCTGGCCCAGGGGGCGCACGTACGAGCAGTACTTC. It specifies CASSSWPRGRTYEQYF.

This chain uses TRBV7-3 with TRBJ1-1, with D unclear. With 5 bases removed from V and 3 bases from J, the gap between germline ends came to 10 bases. CDR3 length equals 13 residues. The germline gives CDR1 SGHTA, CDR2 FQGTGA. The CDR3 loop reads CASSRDRDTEAFF. The CDR3 bases are TGTGCCAGCAGCCGTGACCGGGACACTGAAGCTTTCTTT.

The chain joins TRBV28 to TRBJ1-2, with 7 positions matching TRBD1. With 7 bases clipped from V and 8 bases from J, the junction kept 13 bases outside the gene matches. CDR3 size: 14 residues. Germline V lookup: CDR1 MDHEN, CDR2 SYDVKM. Here the CDR3 DNA reads TGTGCCAGCACCACCCCGACAGGGCTTCAGGGCTACACCTTC. Translation: CASTTPTGLQGYTF.

In its sample, this clone was seen once. The genes are TRBV2 and TRBJ1-2; 8 bases map to TRBD1. The germline V gene encodes CDR1 SNHLY and CDR2 FYNNEI. The CDR3 extends over 14 amino acids. Unmatched junction bases numbered 8, after V lost 5 bases and J lost 6 bases. The CDR3 reads CASSTKGQADGYTF. CDR3 DNA: TGTGCCAGCAGTACCAAGGGACAGGCGGATGGCTACACCTTC. The entire variable domain, with the rest obtained from reference TRBV2 and TRBJ1-2, is as follows: EPEVTQTPSHQVTQMGQEVILRCVPISNHLYFYWYRQILGQKVEFLVSFYNNEISEKSEIFDDQFSVERPDGSNFTLKIRSTKLEDSAMYFCASSTKGQADGYTFGSGTRLTVV.

V and J are TRBV6-6 and TRBJ1-2; D is uncertain. CDR1 is MNHNY, CDR2 SVGAGI, per germline (reference sequence). The CDR3 consists of 10 residues. V was clipped by 8 bases and J by 5 bases, with 6 bases between them. The CDR3 DNA sequence: TGTGCCAGCCCCCCTTATGGCTACACCTTC. Its protein is CASPPYGYTF.

This clone showed up just a few times. In nucleotides, the CDR3 is TGTGCCAGCAGCGACAGACAGCCGACGTCACCCCTCCACTTT. It is translated as CASSDRQPTSPLHF. V gene TRBV6-5 combines with J gene TRBJ1-6, with D possibly TRBD1 on 5 matching bases. V dropped 6 bases and J dropped 10 bases, with 16 bases sitting between them. CDR1 MNHEY and CDR2 SVGAGI come from the germline V gene. The CDR3 has 14 residues.

A few counts support this clone. The rearrangement joins TRBV5-5 to TRBJ1-2; weak D call: TRBD1 (5 bases). Germline V gives CDR1 SGHKS, CDR2 YYEKEE (reference sequence). The CDR3 length is 14 residues. V lost 0 bases to trimming and J lost 4 bases, with 10 bases between them. The DNA for the CDR3 is TGTGCCAGCAGCTTGGGACAGCAAATCTATGGCTACACCTTC. Its translation is CASSLGQQIYGYTF.

This chain uses TRBV18 with TRBJ1-2; 7 bases align to TRBD1. The V gene's germline CDR1 is KGHSH and CDR2 LQKENI. V trimming: 5 bases; J trimming: 7 bases; junction bases outside the gene matches: 10. CDR3 length: 14 residues. The CDR3 here is CASSSLTGSSGYTF. The CDR3 DNA reads TGTGCCAGCTCATCGCTGACAGGGTCGTCTGGCTACACCTTC.

The V call is TRBV7-6, the J call TRBJ2-3, with D possibly being TRBD2 (5 bases). Trimming took off 1 base at V and 6 bases at J, with 8 bases between the two ends. This CDR3 has 13 amino acids. The germline CDR1 and CDR2 sequences are SGHVS and FNYEAQ. The DNA for the CDR3 is TGTGCCAGCAGCTTAGGATGGAGGGATACGCAGTATTTT. Translating gives CASSLGWRDTQYF.

The gene calls are TRBV5-1 and TRBJ2-7; 7 bases are shared with TRBD1. The trim removed 0 bases at V and 4 bases at J, leaving 7 bases unmatched. The CDR3 sequence is 15 residues long. In germline, CDR1 is SGHRS, CDR2 YFSETQ. The CDR3 bases are TGCGCCAGCAGCTTGGGAGGGCAGGGGGTGTACGAGCAGTACTTC. The encoded protein is CASSLGGQGVYEQYF.

This chain uses TRBV11-3 with TRBJ1-5; 8 positions match TRBD1. Per germline, CDR1 SGHNT and CDR2 YENEEA. The ends lost 0 bases at V and 6 bases at J; junction bases unmatched: 10. The CDR3 extends over 17 amino acids. CDR3 residues: CASSLDPPGGASQPQHF. The CDR3 nucleotides read TGTGCCAGCAGCTTAGATCCCCCAGGGGGCGCAAGTCAGCCCCAGCATTTT.

The chain has TRBV30 and TRBJ1-5; D is uncertain. This CDR3 spans 13 amino acids. Trimming took 3 bases from V and 6 from J, leaving 12 bases between them. The germline CDR1 and CDR2 sequences are GTSNPN and SVGIG (reference sequence). CDR3 coding DNA: TGTGCCTGGAGCCCTGCAGGAGGTCAGCCCCAGCATTTT. Amino acids: CAWSPAGGQPQHF.

V and J are TRBV10-3 and TRBJ2-1; D may be TRBD1 (5 bases). The V end was cut by 6 bases, the J end by 6 bases, with 15 bases between. Germline V lookup: CDR1 ENHRY, CDR2 SYGVKD. The CDR3 spans 14 residues. The CDR3 region is CAIRGDSAANEQFF. For the CDR3, the DNA is TGTGCCATCAGAGGGGATTCGGCTGCCAATGAGCAGTTCTTC.